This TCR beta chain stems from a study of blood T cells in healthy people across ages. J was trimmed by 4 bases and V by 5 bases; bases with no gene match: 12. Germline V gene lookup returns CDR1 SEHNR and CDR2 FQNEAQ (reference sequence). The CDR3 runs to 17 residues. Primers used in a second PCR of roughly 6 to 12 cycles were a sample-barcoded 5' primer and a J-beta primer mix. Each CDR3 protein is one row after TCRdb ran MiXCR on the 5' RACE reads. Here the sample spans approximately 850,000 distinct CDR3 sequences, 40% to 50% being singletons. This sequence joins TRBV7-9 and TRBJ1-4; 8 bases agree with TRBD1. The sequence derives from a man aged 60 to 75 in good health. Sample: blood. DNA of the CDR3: TGTGCCAGCAGCCGCATCTCTTCGACAGGGGTTAATGAAAAACTGTTTTTT. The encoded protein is CASSRISSTGVNEKLFF.